This T cell receptor beta chain was profiled in a study of cytomegalovirus exposure and HLA in healthy donors. The wider study: HLA-typed donors contributed around 82 million unique TCRs, which were held in an early data release.

The germline CDR1 and CDR2 sequences are SGHVS and FNYEAQ. The CDR3 totals 15 residues. The V gene lost 5 bases and the J gene lost 0 bases, with 13 bases spanning the gap. It was with 60 Vbeta and 13 Jbeta primers that the PCR ran. Sequenced by immunoSEQ multiplex PCR; TCRdb stores in-frame clones only, minus some. The repertoire holds 270,000 or so clones, with about nine tenths as singletons. The V call is TRBV7-6, the J call TRBJ1-1; maybe TRBD1 (5 bases). Sequenced: PBMCs. The source of this sequence is a middle-aged man in good health and CMV-seropositive. The CDR3 nucleotides are TGTGCCAGCAGCGCGGACATGGGGCTGAACACTGAAGCTTTCTTT. Its protein is CASSADMGLNTEAFF.